Listed below are T cell receptor beta chains from one sample, sequenced in a study of blood T cell repertoires in COVID-19. Produced via immunoSEQ multiplex PCR; TCRdb's table is partial and in-frame only. This sample has approximately 200,000 clones, with 85% found just once. What was sequenced was PBMCs or T cells enriched from blood (not recorded which). Every receptor here comes from a middle-aged man who had recovered from COVID-19. The CDR3 runs from the conserved cysteine through the conserved F or W. Fields, in order: J gene, D gene, V gene, CDR3 protein, CDR3 DNA. A D gene is named only where the DNA matches it firmly.

TRBJ2-1 TRBD2 TRBV30 CAWRGTSGRASHNEQFF TGTGCCTGGAGAGGGACTAGCGGTCGGGCGTCGCACAATGAGCAGTTCTTC
TRBJ2-1 NA TRBV21-1 CASSPIGQSAFFYNEQFF TGTGCCAGCAGCCCAATCGGACAGTCGGCATTCTTCTACAATGAGCAGTTCTTC
TRBJ1-1 TRBD1 TRBV27 CASSSVTGVNTEAFF TGTGCCAGCAGTTCCGTCACAGGGGTGAACACTGAAGCTTTCTTT
TRBJ1-5 NA TRBV19 CASSIQYRSDQPQHF TGTGCCAGTAGTATTCAGTACAGGTCAGATCAGCCCCAGCATTTT
TRBJ1-6 NA TRBV12-5 CASGLVSVRVRSPLHF TGTGCTAGTGGTTTAGTTTCCGTCAGGGTTCGATCACCCCTCCACTTT
TRBJ2-7 NA TRBV11-2 CASSLESGSNYEQYF TGTGCCAGCAGCTTAGAATCCGGGTCTAACTACGAGCAGTACTTC
TRBJ2-5 TRBD2 TRBV4-3 CASSRLAGGQETQYF TGCGCCAGCAGTCGACTAGCGGGAGGGCAAGAGACCCAGTACTTC
TRBJ1-5 NA TRBV19 CASSISHLAGNQPQHF TGTGCCAGTAGTATATCCCATTTGGCAGGGAATCAGCCCCAGCATTTT
TRBJ2-5 NA TRBV15 CATSRAPEWQETQYF TGTGCCACCAGCAGAGCCCCCGAGTGGCAAGAGACCCAGTACTTC
TRBJ2-1 TRBD2 TRBV2 CASTGRATNEQFF TGTGCCAGCACCGGGAGGGCCACAAATGAGCAGTTCTTC
TRBJ1-1 TRBD1 TRBV11-2 CASSLVGGQHTEAFF TGTGCCAGCAGCTTAGTAGGGGGACAGCACACTGAAGCTTTCTTT
TRBJ1-2 TRBD1 TRBV25-1 CASSEYGGSGGAGDGYTF TGTGCCAGCAGTGAATATGGAGGGTCAGGGGGCGCAGGAGATGGCTACACCTTC
TRBJ1-1 NA TRBV6-1 CASSEMPPGISSSGTEAFF TGTGCCAGCAGTGAAATGCCCCCAGGGATATCCTCATCGGGCACTGAAGCTTTCTTT
TRBJ2-7 NA TRBV21-1 CASSKTRQGAFYEQYF TGTGCCAGCAGCAAGACCCGACAGGGGGCATTCTACGAGCAGTACTTC